Listed below are T cell receptor beta chains from one sample, sequenced in a study of blood T cells in healthy people across ages. TCRdb re-derived calls from the 5' RACE reads in MiXCR, one entry per CDR3 protein. The data contain approximately 880,000 distinct CDR3 sequences, roughly 52% of them singletons. Material: blood. Source of these receptors: a young man in good health. CDR3s include the opening cysteine and the closing phenylalanine or tryptophan. The D gene is left open where the match is weak. Not every row has a clone size; where given, it reads once, few, many or a size class.

>TRBJ1-2|NA|TRBV29-1|TRBD1
TGCAGCGCCCACCATTCGGGACAGGGGCCGAGGGGCTACACCTTC
CSAHHSGQGPRGYTF
>TRBJ1-2|NA|TRBV20-1|NA
TGCAGTGCTAGAGACCCGGCAGGAGTGGGCTATGGCTACACCTTC
CSARDPAGVGYGYTF
>TRBJ1-5|few|TRBV20-1|NA
TGCAGCGGCCGGGACGGTAATCAGCCCCAGCATTTT
CSGRDGNQPQHF
>TRBJ2-7|many|TRBV7-2|NA
TGTGCCAGCAGCTTAGAAATAGCGGCGACCTACGAGCAGTACTTC
CASSLEIAATYEQYF
>TRBJ1-2|NA|TRBV4-2|TRBD1
TGTGCCAGCAGCCAGGGGGACAGGGAAGAATATGGCTACACCTTC
CASSQGDREEYGYTF
>TRBJ1-4|NA|TRBV10-3|TRBD1
TGTGCCACCAGGGGGCTGAGTAATGAAAAACTGTTTTTT
CATRGLSNEKLFF
>TRBJ2-3|NA|TRBV7-2|NA
TGTGCCAGCAGCTTAAGTCCGGCGGGTTCGTCTAGCACAGATACGCAGTATTTT
CASSLSPAGSSSTDTQYF
>TRBJ1-4|NA|TRBV27|NA
TGTGCCAGCAGTTTAAAGGTCCGCGGGGTGGCAGACAGAAGAGAAAAACTGTTTTTT
CASSLKVRGVADRREKLFF
>TRBJ2-3|once|TRBV27|NA
TGTGCCAGCAGTTTCCAAGTCATGTCGACCCAGCGGGTTAGCACAGATACGCAGTATTTT
CASSFQVMSTQRVSTDTQYF
>TRBJ2-3|few|TRBV5-6|NA
TGTGCCAGCAGCTTGAGGTTGGCATCCCCCACAGATACGCAGTATTTT
CASSLRLASPTDTQYF
>TRBJ2-7|few|TRBV4-1|NA
TGCGCCAGCAGCCAAGATCCGACAGTCGCCCACGAGCAGTACTTC
CASSQDPTVAHEQYF
>TRBJ2-2|NA|TRBV9|NA
TGTGCCAGCAGCGTAGACTATGCTAGCCGGGCCGGGGAGCTGTTTTTT
CASSVDYASRAGELFF
>TRBJ2-1|few|TRBV3-1|NA
TGTGCCAGCAGCCTGAGCTACGGGGCTGGGAAGTTCTTC
CASSLSYGAGKFF
>TRBJ1-2|NA|TRBV29-1|NA
TGCAGCGTTGAAGACGGGGAAGCGGGTGGCTACACCTTC
CSVEDGEAGGYTF
>TRBJ2-7|many|TRBV4-1|TRBD2
TGCGCCAGCAGCCAAGGGCTAGCGGGCGAGCAGTACTTC
CASSQGLAGEQYF
>TRBJ2-5|few|TRBV14|NA
TGTGCCAGCAGCCAGTGGGCCACGGGGCATGTGGAGCAGTACTTC
CASSQWATGHVEQYF
>TRBJ2-1|NA|TRBV27|NA
TGTGCCAGCAGATCGCAACTTCTGGAGCAGTTCTTC
CASRSQLLEQFF
>TRBJ2-1|NA|TRBV20-1|NA
TGCAGTGCTAGAGATTCTGGCGGGCCCTACAAAGAGCAGTTCTTC
CSARDSGGPYKEQFF
>TRBJ1-1|NA|TRBV3-1|NA
TGTGCCAGCAGCCGAACACGGGGAATCGGCACTGAAGCTTTCTTT
CASSRTRGIGTEAFF
>TRBJ2-7|NA|TRBV20-1|TRBD1
TGCAGTGCTAGGATGCGGACAGGGTACGAGCAGTACTTC
CSARMRTGYEQYF
>TRBJ2-1|NA|TRBV3-1|TRBD2
TGTGCCAGCAGAAAAAGCGGGGGACTAGCGGGACACAATGAGCAGTTCTTC
CASRKSGGLAGHNEQFF
>TRBJ2-7|NA|TRBV20-1|NA
TGCAGTGCTAGAGATCTGACGACGACCTACGAGCAGTACTTC
CSARDLTTTYEQYF
>TRBJ1-1|NA|TRBV4-1|TRBD1
TGCGCCAGCAGCCAGAGGACAGGAGCCGTCACTGAAGCTTTCTTT
CASSQRTGAVTEAFF
>TRBJ1-2|NA|TRBV6-5|TRBD1
TGTGCCAGCAGTCCAACAGGGGGCTTGGGCTATGGCTACACCTTC
CASSPTGGLGYGYTF
>TRBJ2-1|few|TRBV29-1|TRBD2
TGCAGCGTTAGACTAGCGGGGGGTCATGAGCAGTTCTTC
CSVRLAGGHEQFF
>TRBJ1-4|NA|TRBV7-9|NA
TGTGCCAGCAGCCCCCCGACAAGGGGAAAGAATGAAAAACTGTTTTTT
CASSPPTRGKNEKLFF
>TRBJ2-1|NA|TRBV28|NA
TGTGCCAGCAGTTTACCGCGGGACACAAGCTCCTACAATGAGCAGTTCTTC
CASSLPRDTSSYNEQFF
>TRBJ1-2|few|TRBV20-1|NA
TGCAGTGCTATCACAAACGGGGTCTATGGCTACACCTTC
CSAITNGVYGYTF
>TRBJ1-2|NA|TRBV6-7|NA
TGTGCCAGCAGTTACTCGAATTCGGGGGATGGCTACACCTTC
CASSYSNSGDGYTF
>TRBJ2-3|few|TRBV25-1|TRBD2
TGTGCCAGCAGTCATAGCGGGGTTAGCACAGATACGCAGTATTTT
CASSHSGVSTDTQYF
>TRBJ1-6|NA|TRBV28|NA
TGTGCCAGCAGTTTTGTGAGGCGGGATTCACCCCTCCACTTT
CASSFVRRDSPLHF
>TRBJ2-7|few|TRBV4-3|TRBD2
TGCGCCAGCAGCCAAGGGGGGACTATCTACGAGCAGTACTTC
CASSQGGTIYEQYF
>TRBJ2-7|few|TRBV7-6|TRBD2
TGTGCCAGCAGCCGTTTTGACAGGGTTGCGAGCGGGGGGGTTTTCGAGCAGTACTTC
CASSRFDRVASGGVFEQYF
>TRBJ1-3|NA|TRBV6-2/TRBV6-3|NA
TGTGCCAGCAGTTCGGGGATCTCTGGAAACACCATATATTTT
CASSSGISGNTIYF
>TRBJ2-2|few|TRBV6-5|NA
TGTGCCAGCAGTTATTCCTCGACGGGTGTCGGGGAGCTGTTTTTT
CASSYSSTGVGELFF
>TRBJ2-7|NA|TRBV4-1|TRBD2
TGCGCCAGCAGCCTTTATAGCGGGGGGTCCTACGAGCAGTACTTC
CASSLYSGGSYEQYF
>TRBJ1-2|few|TRBV4-3|NA
TGCGCCAGCAGCCAGAATCGGGATCGCACCGGGGTCGGCTATGGCTACACCTTC
CASSQNRDRTGVGYGYTF
>TRBJ1-2|once|TRBV2|TRBD1
TGTGCCAGCACCACGGGACAGGGGCACTATGGCTACACCTTC
CASTTGQGHYGYTF
>TRBJ2-5|many|TRBV29-1|NA
TGCAGCGTTGTGGTAGGGACAGAGACCCAGTACTTC
CSVVVGTETQYF
>TRBJ1-2|NA|TRBV27|NA
TGTGCCAGCAGTTCGTCAGGGGACTATGGCTACACCTTC
CASSSSGDYGYTF
>TRBJ1-2|NA|TRBV4-3|TRBD1
TGCGCCGCCGGGACAGGGGAGCTTAACTATGGCTACACCTTC
CAAGTGELNYGYTF
>TRBJ2-6|few|TRBV3-1|NA
TGTGCCAGCACCCTTAGGTCAGGGTCCGGGACCAACGTCCTGACTTTC
CASTLRSGSGTNVLTF